The entry that follows covers one TCR beta chain sequence. The target antigen is unknown. The repertoire was sequenced with immunoSEQ multiplex PCR; TCRdb's copy has only in-frame clones and lacks some. Of some 10,000 clones in the sample, approximately 78% are singletons; the top ten hold about 5.4%. Germline lookup yields CDR1 SGHTA and CDR2 FQGNSA. The CDR3 totals 17 residues. V shed 5 bases and J 5 bases; nucleotides not matched to a gene: 16. The sample belongs to a study of T cells after posttransplantation cyclophosphamide. Whole-study findings and limits: Recipient CMV seropositivity and CMV reactivation strongly tracked TRB clonality. Tissue-infiltrating T cells from skin or gut overlapped little with blood T cells.

Cyclophosphamide on days +3 and +4 followed busulfan-fludarabine conditioning and a marrow graft. The rearrangement uses TRBV7-2 and TRBJ2-5, with 8 bases identical to TRBD1. The source was PBMCs, collected after allogeneic stem cell transplant with posttransplant cyclophosphamide. The clonotype originates from a female patient in her 50s who received an allogeneic stem cell transplant from a related donor, was CMV-positive, and had no GVHD. Some T cells may be transferred from the graft donor. The CDR3 sequence is CASSPFPRGPVGETQYF. The CDR3 DNA reads TGTGCCAGCAGCCCTTTCCCCAGGGGGCCCGTTGGGGAGACCCAGTACTTC.